A single sample gave rise to the 5 T cell receptor beta chains below, sequenced in a study of T cells expressing NK-cell markers. With the 5' RACE reads reprocessed, TCRdb shows one record per CDR3 protein and no DNA. This table holds a few hundred thousand distinct CDR3 sequences. Input material: blood T cells: a sorted CD56 or NKG2C T cell subset, CD4+ or CD8+ T cells, or bulk PBMC T cells (not recorded which). The receptors originated from a woman in her fifties or sixties in good health.

The V call is TRBV12-3 or TRBV12-4, the J call TRBJ1-2. The CDR3 totals 12 residues. Here the CDR3 reads CASTMALNGYTF.

This chain uses TRBV11-2 with TRBJ2-5; TCRdb returns TRBD2, unconfirmable since there is no DNA. This CDR3 is built from 14 residues. The V gene's germline CDR1 is SGHAT and CDR2 FQNNGV. The CDR3 reads CASSLGREMVTQYF.

The chain uses TRBV20-1 and TRBJ2-7; TCRdb indicates TRBD2, and absent DNA this call remains unverified. The CDR3 is made up of 14 amino acids. Germline assignment: CDR1 DFQATT and CDR2 SNEGSKA (reference sequence). This CDR3 reads CSARDTTGAYEQYF.

The chain has TRBV12-3 or TRBV12-4 and TRBJ2-1; checking the TCRdb D call of TRBD2 is not possible without DNA. This CDR3 is 14 amino acids long. CDR3 residues: CASSTGTRAGEQFF.

The rearrangement uses TRBV3-1 and TRBJ2-4. The germline V gene encodes CDR1 LGHDT and CDR2 YNNKEL (reference sequence). This CDR3 spans 17 amino acids. CDR3 sequence reads: CASSQGGGLLAKNIQYF.